The clone carrying this TCR beta chain occurred once. The antigen is undetermined. Germline V lookup: CDR1 SGHNT, CDR2 YYREEE (reference sequence). V was pared by 4 bases and J by 4 bases, with 8 bases of the junction left unmatched. The length of the CDR3 is 15 residues. This table comes from immunoSEQ multiplex PCR, and its TCRdb copy is limited to in-frame clones, with some not included. The top ten hold around 7.3% of the sample, which has a few hundred thousand clones, 83% seen once. Treatment indicated: some 19 received Ad26.COV2.S at low or high dose, single or two shots; about five received placebo; per-sample allocation not given. Repertoires come from day 63 after the first vaccine or placebo injection. These data are taken from a study of Ad26.COV2.S vaccination and SARS-CoV-2 variants. Study summary: Dosing was one shot or two shots 56 days apart. General study points: Considerable breadth of spike-specific CD8+ and CD4+ T cell responses has reportedly been documented following vaccination.

Sequenced here: peripheral blood, sampled in a trial of Ad26.COV2.S vaccine versus placebo. The receptor was isolated from a person aged 18-65 years who received the Ad26.COV2.S COVID-19 vaccine or a placebo. The chain links TRBV5-4 to TRBJ2-3, with 8 bases identical to TRBD1. The CDR3 here is CASSPDRVLSDTQYF. The CDR3 nucleotides read TGTGCCAGCAGCCCGGACAGGGTCCTTTCAGATACGCAGTATTTT.